The present T cell receptor beta chain was sequenced within a study of blood T cell repertoires in COVID-19 (dated by TCRdb to the early 2020s). Context from the whole study: Samples from collaborators originated in the United States, Italy and Spain and spanned both the acute and convalescent phases of COVID-19. Sample metadata almost always included a de-identified subject ID, COVID-19 status, age in years and sex. Where available, HLA class I and class II types were obtained from metadata supplied by the sample provider rather than from assay-based typing. Samples were obtained from the ongoing ImmuneRACE study (first 160 participants) and from about 1,300 subjects provided by 6 global collaborators. The material from the prospective study consisted of cDNA or gDNA derived from T cells, B-cell-depleted T cells, or PBMCs. The repertoires were released in a freely available public database intended as a resource for research on the immune response to SARS-CoV-2. Subjects who had been exposed to COVID-19, were actively infected with it, or had recovered from it provided the deeply sampled blood TCRbeta repertoires that made up the dataset.

The immunoSEQ Assay, a bias-controlled multiplex PCR, was used to amplify TCRbeta CDR3 regions from genomic DNA. Processing in the source paper ran as follows. Within the assay, amplification of reference gene primers was used to estimate how many nucleated cells each sample contained. To quantify the absolute abundance of each unique TCRbeta CDR3 rearrangement, sequence reads were collapsed and filtered. For each sample, productive Simpson clonality was calculated as the square root of Simpson's diversity index across productive rearrangements. The table was pulled from immuneACCESS by TCRdb, which kept in-frame rearrangements only. Such tables lose some clones; where checked, under half of the loss comes from unresolved V genes, and the rest has no known cause. V, J and clone size were drawn from that table, and D and trimming were deduced from the DNA. This sample gives almost 90,000 clones in total; 80% to 90% of them show up just once. In total, the top ten clones hold around 10% of the sample.

Collaborating institutions collected whole blood in K2EDTA tubes following their own protocols. Collaborator samples were shipped for TCRbeta analysis as frozen whole blood, isolated PBMCs, or DNA extracted from either sample type. For this clone: Its antigen is still unknown. It has no much larger one-base neighbor in the sample; base qualities were not kept.

Trimming costs V 5 bases and J 0 bases, and their ends lie 7 bases apart. The CDR3 runs 13 amino acids, cysteine and phenylalanine included. Only the CDR3 DNA stays, 39 bases, in frame from base 1. The germline V gene encodes CDR1 MNHEY and CDR2 SMNVEV (reference sequence). The investigation overall reported the following: Clinical and demographic metadata were provided uncurated, with the amount varying by source and participant.

The source of this sequence is an elderly man with acute or convalescent COVID-19. Sequences were obtained from peripheral blood. In this chain, TRBV27 is recombined with TRBJ1-2; the D segment could be TRBD1, given 5 matching bases. The CDR3 region has the sequence CASSKTANYGYTF. DNA sequence: TGTGCCAGCAGTAAGACAGCTAACTATGGCTACACCTTC.